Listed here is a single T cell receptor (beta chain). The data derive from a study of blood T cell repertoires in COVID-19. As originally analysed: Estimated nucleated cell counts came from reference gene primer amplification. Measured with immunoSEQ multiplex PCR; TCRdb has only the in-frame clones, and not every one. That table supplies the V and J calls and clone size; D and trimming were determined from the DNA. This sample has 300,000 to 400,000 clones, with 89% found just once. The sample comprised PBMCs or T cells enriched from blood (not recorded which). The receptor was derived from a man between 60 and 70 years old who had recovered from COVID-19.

The CDR3 DNA follows: TGTGCCAGCAGCCCCGGGACAGATTCCTACGAGCAGTACTTC. It translates to CASSPGTDSYEQYF. The gene calls are TRBV9 and TRBJ2-7, with 7 bases aligning to TRBD1. From germline, CDR1 is SGDLS and CDR2 YYNGEE. The V gene end was trimmed by 4 bases and the J gene end by 1 base; junction bases not matched to a gene: 5. CDR3 size: 14 residues. The full variable domain, completed using reference TRBV9 and TRBJ2-7, is DSGVTQTPKHLITATGQRVTLRCSPRSGDLSVYWYQQSLDQGLQFLIQYYNGEERAKGNILERFSAQQFPDLHSELNLSSLELGDSALYFCASSPGTDSYEQYFGPGTRLTVT.